A single sample is the source of the 22 T cell receptor beta chains below, sequenced in a study of T-cell memory formation after mild COVID-19. TCRdb re-called the 5' RACE reads through MiXCR, storing one row per CDR3 protein. The sample contains roughly 35,000 distinct CDR3 sequences, roughly 20% of which appear only once. Sample: PBMCs or a T cell subset sorted from them (not recorded which). These receptors were collected from an adult who had mild COVID-19 (a few samples of this study predate the infection). Cell type and time point are not known.

This clonotype was recorded at least ten times. The CDR3: CASRRGQGAPQETQYF. CDR3 nucleotide sequence: TGTGCCAGCAGACGCGGACAGGGGGCACCCCAAGAGACCCAGTACTTC. The chain employs TRBV6-5 and TRBJ2-5; 11 bases are a match to TRBD1. From germline, CDR1 is MNHEY and CDR2 SVGAGI. The CDR3 loop spans 16 amino acids. J gave up 1 base and V 6 bases, and 7 bases lay outside the gene matches.

The table lists this clonotype with many counts. The rearrangement joins TRBV5-6 to TRBJ2-1; D is unclear. The germline V gene has CDR1 SGHDT and CDR2 YYEEEE. The V and J ends lost 0 bases and 3 bases respectively, with 4 bases between them. The CDR3 is 13 residues long. The CDR3 sequence is CASSLGSYNEQFF. The CDR3 DNA reads TGTGCCAGCAGCTTGGGAAGCTACAATGAGCAGTTCTTC.

In its sample, this clonotype was seen many times. The rearrangement links TRBV6-5 to TRBJ1-1; unclear D gene. Germline-derived CDR1 and CDR2 are MNHEY and SVGAGI. This CDR3 region has 16 residues. V was trimmed by 0 bases and J by 5 bases, leaving 16 bases between them. In DNA form, the CDR3 reads TGTGCCAGCAGTTACTCGATTATGGAGTTGGGGACTGAAGCTTTCTTT. It translates to CASSYSIMELGTEAFF.

Many counts were recorded for this clonotype. The chain combines TRBV12-3 or TRBV12-4 with TRBJ2-7, with 10 nucleotides matching TRBD2. CDR3 length: 13 residues. V trimming: 6 bases; J trimming: 10 bases; junction bases outside the gene matches: 9. CDR3 in amino acids: CASRRSGGAAQYF. CDR3 sequence (DNA): TGTGCCAGCAGAAGGAGCGGGGGGGCTGCTCAGTACTTC.

The chain recombines TRBV12-3 or TRBV12-4 with TRBJ1-2; unclear D gene. Trimming stripped 5 bases from V and 4 bases from J, with 11 bases between. This CDR3 region has 13 residues. The CDR3 DNA reads as TGTGCCAGCAGTCTGACCGGAGGCTATGGCTACACCTTC. Protein: CASSLTGGYGYTF.

The V call is TRBV3-1, the J call TRBJ1-6, with TRBD1 as a possible D gene (5 bases). Trimming left V 1 base short and J 5 bases short, with 9 bases between. Germline V gene data show CDR1 as LGHDT and CDR2 as YNNKEL (reference sequence). The CDR3 totals 15 residues. This CDR3 reads CASSQGGRNNSPLHF. The CDR3 DNA sequence: TGTGCCAGCAGCCAAGGGGGCAGGAATAATTCACCCCTCCACTTT.

The table lists this clonotype with a few counts. This chain uses TRBV3-1 with TRBJ1-1; D is unresolved. Trimming cost V 4 bases and J 3 bases, with 6 bases left between them. The CDR3 is 12 amino acids. The germline V gene encodes CDR1 LGHDT and CDR2 YNNKEL (reference sequence). Here the CDR3 reads CASSRPDTEAFF. DNA of the CDR3: TGTGCCAGCAGCCGTCCAGACACTGAAGCTTTCTTT. Full variable domain (rest looked up from reference TRBV3-1 and TRBJ1-1): DTAVSQTPKYLVTQMGNDKSIKCEQNLGHDTMYWYKQDSKKFLKIMFSYNNKELIINETVPNRFSPKSPDKAHLNLHINSLELGDSAVYFCASSRPDTEAFFGQGTRLTVV.

This clonotype has a count of ten or more. This chain links TRBV3-1 with TRBJ1-1; D is undetermined. V dropped 1 base and J dropped 1 base, with 10 bases sitting between them. This CDR3 spans 15 amino acids. Germline CDR1 is LGHDT and CDR2 is YNNKEL (reference sequence). CDR3 sequence reads: CASSQAQMRNTEAFF. The CDR3 bases are TGTGCCAGCAGCCAAGCTCAGATGAGGAACACTGAAGCTTTCTTT.

The chain uses TRBV5-1 and TRBJ2-7; D gene unclear. The CDR3 is 15 amino acids. Germline loops: CDR1 SGHRS, CDR2 YFSETQ. V shed 0 bases and J shed 2 bases, with 12 bases lying between them. CDR3 nucleotide sequence: TGCGCCAGCAGCTTGGATGCGTATCAGCCCTACGAGCAGTACTTC. Residues: CASSLDAYQPYEQYF.

This clonotype was seen only once. The chain is built from TRBV3-1 and TRBJ2-1; D is unresolved. CDR1 and CDR2 from the germline V gene are LGHDT and YNNKEL (reference sequence). The CDR3 extends over 16 amino acids. V was trimmed by 2 bases and J by 5 bases, leaving 16 bases between them. DNA of the CDR3: TGTGCCAGCAGCCAAACGTTCCCCAGCAAGGACAATGAGCAGTTCTTC. It specifies CASSQTFPSKDNEQFF.

This clonotype occurred many times. The chain carries TRBV21-1 and TRBJ2-7; TRBD1 was called by the table and not checked on the DNA. TRBV21-1 is tagged as a pseudogene. The CDR3 covers 14 residues. Here the CDR3 reads CASSKTGDYYEQYF. CDR3 DNA: TGTGCCAGCAGCAAGACAGGGGACTACTACGAGCAGTACTTC.

This chain links TRBV7-9 with TRBJ2-7; D gene unclear. V was shortened by 5 bases and J by 1 base, with 15 bases between the two germline ends. This CDR3 is 15 amino acids long. Germline loops: CDR1 SEHNR, CDR2 FQNEAQ (reference sequence). CDR3 nucleotides: TGTGCCAGCAGCGATGAACAAGGGCGGTCCTACGAGCAGTACTTC. It codes for CASSDEQGRSYEQYF.

The sample holds many counts of this clonotype. The genes are TRBV29-1 and TRBJ2-5; the D is unclear. In germline, CDR1 is SQVTM, CDR2 ANQGSEA. V lost 4 bases and J lost 2, with 5 bases in between. The CDR3 has 11 amino acids. Here the CDR3 reads CSVGPQETQYF. CDR3 nucleotides: TGCAGCGTTGGACCGCAAGAGACCCAGTACTTC.

In DNA form, the CDR3 reads TGCAGCGTTGAAGGGGAGCAGGGAAGGAACTATGGCTACACCTTC. Translated, it gives CSVEGEQGRNYGYTF. This chain connects TRBV29-1 to TRBJ1-2; the D gene is possibly TRBD1 (5 bases). The V gene's germline CDR1 is SQVTM and CDR2 ANQGSEA. V was clipped by 1 base and J by 2 bases, with 14 bases between them. This CDR3 spans 15 amino acids.

This clonotype has a count of ten or more. This chain connects TRBV5-1 to TRBJ2-5; no reliable D call. The V end lost 0 bases, the J end lost 3 bases, and 9 bases lay between the germline ends. The germline V gene has CDR1 SGHRS and CDR2 YFSETQ. This CDR3 has 14 residues. Here the CDR3 reads CASSLDNKKETQYF. The CDR3 nucleotides are TGCGCCAGCAGCTTGGACAACAAGAAAGAGACCCAGTACTTC.

The chain is built from TRBV5-6 and TRBJ1-1, with TRBD1 identical over 9 bases. The CDR3 sequence is 13 residues long. Germline trimming cut 5 bases from V and 7 bases from J; bases unmatched to any gene: 6. Per germline, CDR1 SGHDT and CDR2 YYEEEE. CDR3 sequence (DNA): TGTGCCAGCAGATCCGGGACAGGGATTGAAGCTTTCTTT. Translated, it gives CASRSGTGIEAFF.

This clonotype has just one count. V usage is TRBV4-3 and J usage is TRBJ2-5; D is possibly TRBD1 or TRBD2 (5 bases each). The germline CDR1 and CDR2 sequences are LGHNA and YSLEER. CDR3 length: 15 amino acids. V lost 1 base and J 4 bases, leaving 13 bases between the germline ends. The CDR3 spells CASSQGLSGGETQYF. CDR3 DNA sequence: TGCGCCAGCAGCCAAGGCCTAAGTGGGGGAGAGACCCAGTACTTC.

This clonotype was detected a few times. V is TRBV29-1 and J is TRBJ2-7, with D maybe TRBD1 (6 bases). This CDR3 is built from 12 residues. With 4 bases removed from V and 2 bases from J, the gap between germline ends came to 9 bases. CDR1 is SQVTM, CDR2 ANQGSEA, per germline. CDR3 residues: CSVGTGTYEQYF. CDR3 bases: TGCAGCGTTGGAACAGGGACCTACGAGCAGTACTTC.

Turning to this clonotype: A much larger clone sits a single nucleotide away, making a read error possible. The chain combines TRBV7-2 with TRBJ1-1; D is possibly TRBD1 (5 bases). Trimming cost V 5 bases and J 5 bases, with 18 bases left between them. Per germline, CDR1 SGHTA and CDR2 FQGNSA. The CDR3 is 15 amino acids. CDR3 sequence reads: CASSRPGGRRTEAFF. CDR3 bases: TGTGCCAGCAGCCGCCCGGGGGGGAGGAGGACTGAAGCTTTCTTT.

A few counts support this clonotype. The CDR3 spells CASSQTRGEWSYGYTF. The DNA for the CDR3 is TGCGCCAGCAGCCAAACTCGGGGGGAATGGAGCTATGGCTACACCTTC. The V and J genes are TRBV4-3 and TRBJ1-2, with D perhaps matching TRBD1 (5 bases). V lost 2 bases to trimming and J lost 4 bases, with 17 bases between them. The germline gives CDR1 LGHNA, CDR2 YSLEER. CDR3 length equals 16 residues.

The chain links TRBV7-3 to TRBJ2-1; 8 bases fit TRBD1. Unmatched junction bases numbered 7, after V lost 5 bases and J lost 7 bases. The CDR3 totals 14 residues. Per the germline V gene, CDR1 is SGHTA and CDR2 is FQGTGA. The CDR3 coding sequence is TGTGCCAGCAGCCCGAGGACAGGGAGGAATGAGCAGTTCTTC. This translates into CASSPRTGRNEQFF.

This clonotype was seen many times. The gene calls are TRBV25-1 and TRBJ2-3; TRBD1 aligns across 10 bases. V lost 4 bases and J lost 7; bases outside the gene matches: 8. Germline-derived CDR1 and CDR2 are MGHDK and SYGVNS. The CDR3 sequence is 15 residues long. The CDR3 spells CASSVRQGAGNTQYF. Here the CDR3 DNA reads TGTGCCAGCAGTGTCCGACAGGGGGCTGGGAATACGCAGTATTTT.